This is a list of T cell receptor beta chains from one sample in a study of blood T cell repertoires in COVID-19. The table came from immunoSEQ multiplex PCR; TCRdb's copy has only in-frame clones and leaves some out. The sample has just over 650,000 clones, about 87% seen once; the top ten hold 0.2% to 0.3%. Sequencing input: peripheral blood. These receptors came from a woman under 30 with acute or convalescent COVID-19. The CDR3 runs from the conserved cysteine through the conserved F or W. D genes are given only for firm matches. The size of a clone is reported for some rows only, either as once, few or many, or as a class for expanded clones.

>TRBJ2-7|TRBD2|-|TRBV5-1
CASSLMTSGQVEQYF
TGCGCCAGCAGCTTGATGACTAGCGGTCAGGTCGAGCAGTACTTC
>TRBJ2-3|TRBD2|once|TRBV7-9
CASSTGLGGGATDTQYF
TGTGCCAGCAGCACCGGGTTGGGCGGGGGAGCGACAGATACGCAGTATTTT
>TRBJ2-1|TRBD1|-|TRBV25-1
CASSLQGNYNEQFF
TGTGCCAGCAGTCTACAGGGGAATTACAATGAGCAGTTCTTC
>TRBJ2-5|TRBD2|once|TRBV18
CASSAGTSGGETQYF
TGTGCCAGCTCAGCCGGGACTAGCGGGGGTGAGACCCAGTACTTC
>TRBJ1-6|TRBD1|-|TRBV6-2/TRBV6-3
CASSPGTGNSPLHF
TGTGCCAGCAGCCCCGGGACAGGCAATTCACCCCTCCACTTT
>TRBJ1-5|-|-|TRBV27
CASSLGVLGNQPQHF
TGTGCCAGCAGTTTAGGGGTACTAGGCAATCAGCCCCAGCATTTT
>TRBJ2-1|TRBD2|-|TRBV7-3
CASSSRAGGYNEQFF
TGTGCCAGCAGCTCCCGAGCGGGGGGCTACAATGAGCAGTTCTTC
>TRBJ1-4|-|-|TRBV6-4
CASSDSRLRGREEKLFF
TGTGCCAGCAGTGACTCGAGGCTCAGGGGAAGGGAAGAAAAACTGTTTTTT
>TRBJ1-1|-|-|TRBV5-6
CASSLGLSAFF
TGTGCCAGCAGCTTGGGACTTTCAGCTTTCTTT
>TRBJ1-5|-|-|TRBV10-3
CAIPLLNHQPQHF
TGTGCCATCCCTTTACTGAACCATCAGCCCCAGCATTTT
>TRBJ2-7|-|-|TRBV7-2
CASSLVVRDYEQYF
TGTGCCAGCAGCTTAGTAGTCAGGGACTACGAGCAGTACTTC
>TRBJ2-7|-|-|TRBV27
CASSFAGSYEQYF
TGTGCCAGCAGTTTTGCGGGCTCCTACGAGCAGTACTTC
>TRBJ2-7|TRBD1|-|TRBV9
CASSGEGQGWPYEQYF
TGTGCCAGCAGCGGGGAAGGACAGGGTTGGCCCTACGAGCAGTACTTC
>TRBJ2-3|TRBD1|-|TRBV5-4
CASRSKQGPDTQYF
TGTGCCAGCAGATCCAAACAGGGGCCAGATACGCAGTATTTT
>TRBJ1-3|-|-|TRBV18
CASSATPRAGNTIYF
TGTGCCAGCTCAGCTACCCCCAGGGCTGGAAACACCATATATTTT
>TRBJ2-3|-|-|TRBV5-8
CASSRAGATKRDTQYF
TGTGCCAGCAGTAGGGCGGGGGCTACCAAGAGGGATACGCAGTATTTT
>TRBJ1-4|-|-|TRBV19
CASSIRPSLLLNEKLFF
TGTGCCAGTAGTATCAGGCCATCGCTACTCCTTAATGAAAAACTGTTTTTT